This entry is about one T cell receptor beta chain. This sample is drawn from a study of blood T cell repertoires in COVID-19. Under the authors' procedure: Amplification with reference gene primers provided the estimates of nucleated cell counts. TCRdb's copy holds only in-frame clones and misses some; the assay was immunoSEQ multiplex PCR. That table is the source of V, J and clone size, and D and trimming were worked out from the DNA. The sample consists of around 260,000 clones, approximately 87% of them appearing once. V dropped 4 bases and J dropped 4; count of bases not matched to a gene: 6. Germline V gene data show CDR1 as SGHAT and CDR2 as FQNNGV. The CDR3 totals 17 residues.

This TCR came from a woman in her thirties or forties who had recovered from COVID-19. The material sequenced was peripheral blood. V usage is TRBV11-2 and J usage is TRBJ2-3; 15 bases fit TRBD2. The CDR3 loop is CASSSGTSGGRADTQYF. The DNA of the CDR3 is TGTGCCAGCAGCTCCGGGACTAGCGGGGGGCGGGCAGATACGCAGTATTTT.